This is a list of T cell receptor beta chains from one sample in a study of blood T cell repertoires in COVID-19. Repertoires were generated with immunoSEQ multiplex PCR, while TCRdb's copy carries only in-frame clones and drops some. The table includes roughly 500,000 clones, about nine tenths detected once. Sequenced sample: PBMCs or T cells enriched from blood (not recorded which). Source of these receptors: a woman aged 60-75 years who had recovered from COVID-19. Each CDR3 is given with its conserved first and last residue. The order of the fields is clone size, CDR3 length, D gene, V gene, J gene, CDR3 DNA, CDR3 protein. A D gene is named only where the DNA matches it firmly. A row's size may be missing; if present it is once, few, many or a size class.

clone_size: once; cdr3_length: 15; d_call: TRBD2; v_call: TRBV11-2; j_call: TRBJ2-7; cdr3_nt: TGTGCCAGCAGCTTCAGCGGGGGGTCCTCCTACGAGCAGTACTTC; cdr3_aa: CASSFSGGSSYEQYF
clone_size: -; cdr3_length: 16; d_call: -; v_call: TRBV7-6; j_call: TRBJ2-2; cdr3_nt: TGTGCCAGCAGCTTCCGGGTTACAGGGTCCACCGGGGAGCTGTTTTTT; cdr3_aa: CASSFRVTGSTGELFF
clone_size: -; cdr3_length: 13; d_call: -; v_call: TRBV10-2; j_call: TRBJ1-5; cdr3_nt: TGCGCCAGCAGTGAACGGGGCAATCAGCCCCAGCATTTT; cdr3_aa: CASSERGNQPQHF
clone_size: -; cdr3_length: 14; d_call: -; v_call: TRBV14; j_call: TRBJ1-1; cdr3_nt: TGTGCCAGCAGCGAGACAGGAAGATTCACTGAAGCTTTCTTT; cdr3_aa: CASSETGRFTEAFF
clone_size: -; cdr3_length: 16; d_call: -; v_call: TRBV11-2; j_call: TRBJ1-1; cdr3_nt: TGTGCCAGCAGCTTAGTCGGTGTGGGGGCTAATACTGAAGCTTTCTTT; cdr3_aa: CASSLVGVGANTEAFF
clone_size: -; cdr3_length: 15; d_call: TRBD1; v_call: TRBV2; j_call: TRBJ2-3; cdr3_nt: TGTGCCAGCAGTTCAGTTACAGGGGGCTTTGATACGCAGTATTTT; cdr3_aa: CASSSVTGGFDTQYF
clone_size: -; cdr3_length: 13; d_call: -; v_call: TRBV14; j_call: TRBJ1-1; cdr3_nt: TGTGCCAGCAGGGTGGGGGCGAACACTGAAGCTTTCTTT; cdr3_aa: CASRVGANTEAFF
clone_size: -; cdr3_length: 12; d_call: -; v_call: TRBV24-1; j_call: TRBJ1-2; cdr3_nt: TGTGCCACCAGTGATCGGGGGAATGGTTACACCTTC; cdr3_aa: CATSDRGNGYTF
clone_size: -; cdr3_length: 15; d_call: -; v_call: TRBV6-6; j_call: TRBJ2-3; cdr3_nt: TGTGCCAGCAGTTACGCGTCCAGGGGCACAGATACGCAGTATTTT; cdr3_aa: CASSYASRGTDTQYF
clone_size: -; cdr3_length: 14; d_call: -; v_call: TRBV19; j_call: TRBJ1-1; cdr3_nt: TGTGCCAGTAGTATCCAAGTTAGGAACACTGAAGCTTTCTTT; cdr3_aa: CASSIQVRNTEAFF
clone_size: -; cdr3_length: 13; d_call: -; v_call: TRBV12-3/TRBV12-4; j_call: TRBJ1-4; cdr3_nt: TGTGCCAGCAGTTTATTGTATCCGGGAAAACTGTTTTTT; cdr3_aa: CASSLLYPGKLFF
clone_size: -; cdr3_length: 14; d_call: -; v_call: TRBV6-5; j_call: TRBJ2-1; cdr3_nt: TGTGCCAGCAGCCTTTTGAGCTCCTACAATGAGCAGTTCTTC; cdr3_aa: CASSLLSSYNEQFF
clone_size: once; cdr3_length: 15; d_call: TRBD1; v_call: TRBV18; j_call: TRBJ1-1; cdr3_nt: TGTGCCAGCTCACCAAACCGGGACAGCTACACTGAAGCTTTCTTT; cdr3_aa: CASSPNRDSYTEAFF
clone_size: -; cdr3_length: 15; d_call: TRBD2; v_call: TRBV2; j_call: TRBJ2-3; cdr3_nt: TGTGCCAGCAGTGACCGCGGGGGGGCAGCAGATACGCAGTATTTT; cdr3_aa: CASSDRGGAADTQYF
clone_size: -; cdr3_length: 14; d_call: TRBD1; v_call: TRBV7-7; j_call: TRBJ1-1; cdr3_nt: TGTGCTAGCAGCGGTCGACAGGGGAACACTGAAGCTTTCTTT; cdr3_aa: CASSGRQGNTEAFF
clone_size: -; cdr3_length: 14; d_call: TRBD2; v_call: TRBV3-1/TRBV3-2; j_call: TRBJ2-1; cdr3_nt: TGTGCCAGCAGCCAGACTAGCGGGGGGGATGAGCAGTTCTTC; cdr3_aa: CASSQTSGGDEQFF
clone_size: once; cdr3_length: 14; d_call: TRBD1; v_call: TRBV10-3; j_call: TRBJ2-1; cdr3_nt: TGTGCCATCAGGAAGGACAGGGAAGGAAATGAGCAGTTCTTC; cdr3_aa: CAIRKDREGNEQFF